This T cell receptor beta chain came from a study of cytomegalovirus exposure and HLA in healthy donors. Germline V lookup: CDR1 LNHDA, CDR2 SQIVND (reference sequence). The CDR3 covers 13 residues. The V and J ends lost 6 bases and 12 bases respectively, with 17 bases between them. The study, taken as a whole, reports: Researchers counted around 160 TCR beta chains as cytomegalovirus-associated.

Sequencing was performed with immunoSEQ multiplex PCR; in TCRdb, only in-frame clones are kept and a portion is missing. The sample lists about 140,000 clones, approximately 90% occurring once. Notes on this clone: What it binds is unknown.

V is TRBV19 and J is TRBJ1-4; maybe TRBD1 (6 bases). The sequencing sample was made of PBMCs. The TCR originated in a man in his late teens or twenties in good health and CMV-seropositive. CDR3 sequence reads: CASSKGDPKELFF. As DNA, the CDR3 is TGTGCCAGTAGCAAGGGGGACCCCAAAGAACTGTTTTTT.